The present TCR beta chain was sequenced within a study of identical twins (dated by TCRdb to the mid-2010s). As for the study more broadly: TCR alpha and beta repertoires from monozygotic twins, unrelated adults of various ages and cord blood were deep-sequenced to test whether fetal clonotypes persist. To rule out contamination, replicate twin experiments were performed at different times with different library preparation protocols. The paper as a whole reports these results and caveats: Because the same donors could not be followed over many years, the conclusions relied on cross-sectional statistical analysis. Fewer insertions were carried by abundant cord blood beta clonotypes; a weaker similar trend was observed in young adult naive repertoires, while no such trend was observed in memory repertoires. In monozygotic twins, recombination models systematically underestimated out-of-frame TCR alpha sharing, but the models matched the sharing seen between unrelated individuals. Compared with coincidental sharing between unrelated individuals, out-of-frame TCR alpha sequences shared between twins had an excess of sequences with low generation probability. Invariant T cells such as MAIT and iNKT could partly confound zero-insertion analyses, though diverse VJ usage argued against this for most clonotypes. A weaker excess of twin sharing was found in beta out-of-frame sequences because the signal-to-noise ratio was lowered by fewer shared sequences.

From V the trimming removes 0 bases and from J it removes 2 bases, while the gene matches leave 6 bases of the junction unaccounted for. There are 16 amino acids in the CDR3, from cysteine to phenylalanine inclusive. The only DNA kept is the CDR3, 48 bases in frame from the first base. From a lookup of the germline V gene, CDR1 and CDR2 are SGDLS and YYNGEE. The library relied on 5' RACE. Sequenced using an Illumina HiSeq 2000. Template switching introduced a universal primer binding site; the final cDNA contained a unique molecular identifier, enabling accurate counting of TCR cDNA molecules. First-strand cDNA for TCR alpha and beta chains was synthesized from specific primers in the conserved constant-segment region. Each cDNA library was double barcoded, with a SMART-Mk sample barcode plus Illumina barcodes, to control for contamination. TruSeq adapter sequences along with Illumina sample barcodes were introduced in two successive PCR steps. Sequencing of the TCR alpha and beta cDNA libraries was done on the Illumina HiSeq platform using custom primers. Per the source publication's procedure: MiGEC was used to process raw reads and extract unique molecular identifiers, and MiXCR was used to find CDR3 positions. For each individual, recombination models were inferred using an EM algorithm with the repgenHMM and IGoR tools. Shared clonotype analysis was performed with the tcR package in R, normalizing sharing by the product of cloneset sizes. To study raw recombination without the effects of thymic and clonal selection, out-of-frame nonproductive sequences were analyzed. TCRdb trimmed the raw reads at Q25, called clones with MiXCR and kept productive beta chains. When rows share a CDR3 protein, they turn into one entry using the most common DNA and genes. TCRdb's processing, not the authors' own work, is the source of the V and J calls. For this sample there are 650,000 to 800,000 distinct CDR3 sequences; over 8.5% appear just once. The ten biggest clones cover 0.85% to 1% of the sample.

Only healthy Caucasian donors were included. The twin cohort comprised three pairs of female monozygotic twins, all aged roughly 18 to 30 years. Peripheral blood mononuclear cells were used as the source from which RNA for TCR libraries was isolated. As for this clonotype: It has no known antigen specificity. It has no much larger one-base neighbor in the sample; base qualities were not kept.

These data also featured in a second study, about yellow fever vaccine responses in identical twins. The second study reports: According to the authors, in identical twins the way T cells responded to vaccination appeared partly convergent and partly personalized. The study precisely tracked vaccine-responding T cell clones in identical twins.

This receptor was obtained from a woman younger than 30 in good health. The sequenced material came from PBMCs. The rearrangement combines TRBV9 with TRBJ2-7; 9 junctional bases match TRBD2. CDR3 protein: CASSVASGTGAYEQYF. The nucleotides read TGTGCCAGCAGCGTAGCTAGCGGGACGGGGGCCTACGAGCAGTACTTC.